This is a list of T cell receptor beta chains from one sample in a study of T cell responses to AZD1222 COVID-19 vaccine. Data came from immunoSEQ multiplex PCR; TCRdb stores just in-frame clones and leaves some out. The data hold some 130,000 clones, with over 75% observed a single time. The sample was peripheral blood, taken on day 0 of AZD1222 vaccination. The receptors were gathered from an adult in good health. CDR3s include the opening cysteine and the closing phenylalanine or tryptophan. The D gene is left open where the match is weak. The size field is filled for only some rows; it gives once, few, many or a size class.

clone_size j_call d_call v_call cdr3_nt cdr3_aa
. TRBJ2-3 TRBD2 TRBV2 TGTGCCAGCCTAGCGGGGGGGCATCCAGATACGCAGTATTTT CASLAGGHPDTQYF
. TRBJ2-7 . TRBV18 TGTGCCAGCTCACCACCGGGCAGGCTCAACGAGCAGTACTTC CASSPPGRLNEQYF
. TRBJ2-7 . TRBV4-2 TGTGCCAGCAGCCAAGTTCCTAGCGACTACGAGCAGTACTTC CASSQVPSDYEQYF
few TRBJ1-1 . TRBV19 TGTGCCAGTAGGAGGAAGACGAACACTGAAGCTTTCTTT CASRRKTNTEAFF
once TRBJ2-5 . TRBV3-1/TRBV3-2 TGTGCCAGCAGCCAAAGCGGGCAAGAGACCCAGTACTTC CASSQSGQETQYF
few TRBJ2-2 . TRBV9 TGTGCCAGCAGCGTAGGAAGGGGGTCGGTTGGATCCCGAACCGGGGAGCTGTTTTTT CASSVGRGSVGSRTGELFF
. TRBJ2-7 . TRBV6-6 TGTGCCAGCATGGGGGGCCCTCGGAACGAGCAGTACTTC CASMGGPRNEQYF
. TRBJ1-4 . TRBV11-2 TGTGCCAGCAGCTTAATCTATGAAAAACTGTTTTTT CASSLIYEKLFF
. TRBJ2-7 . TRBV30 TGTGCCTGGACCCAGGGCTACAACTACGAGCAGTACTTC CAWTQGYNYEQYF
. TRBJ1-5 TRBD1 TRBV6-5 TGTGCCACCAGCTTCCGGGACAGGAGCAATCAGCCCCAGCATTTT CATSFRDRSNQPQHF
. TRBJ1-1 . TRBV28 TGTGCCAGCAGTTTCCCGAACACTGAAGCTTTCTTT CASSFPNTEAFF
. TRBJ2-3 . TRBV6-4 TGTGCCAGCTCGACCCAAGCAGGGGCGAATACGCAGTATTTT CASSTQAGANTQYF
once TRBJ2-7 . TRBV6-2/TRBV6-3 TGTGCCAGCAGTCACCCCAGAGGGGGGGCCCCCGAGCAGTACTTC CASSHPRGGAPEQYF
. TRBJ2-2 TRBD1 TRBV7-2 TGTGCCAGCAGCTTGGTCGGGGGACAGGGGAATATCGCCGGGGAGCTGTTTTTT CASSLVGGQGNIAGELFF
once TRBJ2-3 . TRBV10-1 TGCGCCAGCAGTGAGCCCCACACAGATACGCAGTATTTT CASSEPHTDTQYF
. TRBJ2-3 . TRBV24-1 TGTGCCACCAGTCCTCGGGGGGCCCCCACAGATACGCAGTATTTT CATSPRGAPTDTQYF
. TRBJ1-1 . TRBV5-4 TGTGCCAGCAGCTTGGGTCGAGTGAACACTGAAGCTTTCTTT CASSLGRVNTEAFF
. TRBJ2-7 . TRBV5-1 TGCGCCAGCAGCTTCGGCGGACCTGGCGTCTACGAGCAGTACTTC CASSFGGPGVYEQYF
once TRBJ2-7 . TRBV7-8 TGTGCCAGCAGCTTAGCACTTACCTACGAGCAGTACTTC CASSLALTYEQYF
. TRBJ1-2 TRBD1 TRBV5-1 TGCGCCAGCAGCGAAGGGACAGCACTCTATGGCTACACCTTC CASSEGTALYGYTF
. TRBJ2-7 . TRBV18 TGTGCCAGCTCCCTCGACAGGACCTACGAGCAGTACTTC CASSLDRTYEQYF
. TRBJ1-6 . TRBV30 TGTGCCTGGACCCCGGGACCCCGGCCCCCACCCCTCCACTTT CAWTPGPRPPPLHF
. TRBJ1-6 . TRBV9 TGTGCCAGCAGCGTCACTGGGGGGTTAGCACCCCTCCACTTT CASSVTGGLAPLHF
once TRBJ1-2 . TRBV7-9 TGTGCCAGCAGCTTGGGGATTTCTATAGGTGACTATGGCTACACCTTC CASSLGISIGDYGYTF
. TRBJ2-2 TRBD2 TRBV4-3 TGCGCCAGCAGCCAAGGGGAGGGAACCGGGGAGCTGTTTTTT CASSQGEGTGELFF
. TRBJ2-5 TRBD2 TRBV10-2 TGCGCCAGCAGTGAGCGGCGCGGGGGGGCCAGGGAGACCCAGTACTTC CASSERRGGARETQYF
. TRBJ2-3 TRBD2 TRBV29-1 TGCAGCGTTCTTAGCGGGGGGGCGGGAGATACGCAGTATTTT CSVLSGGAGDTQYF
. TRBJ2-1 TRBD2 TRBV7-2 TGTGCCAGCAGCCCCCGACTAGCGGGGGGGCATCAGGAGCAGTTCTTC CASSPRLAGGHQEQFF
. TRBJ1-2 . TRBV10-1 TGCGCCAGCAGTGAGATGAGGGGCAGAGGCTACACCTTC CASSEMRGRGYTF
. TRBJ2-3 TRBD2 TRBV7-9 TGTGCCAGCACCAAAGGGACTAGCGCAATCACAGATACGCAGTATTTT CASTKGTSAITDTQYF
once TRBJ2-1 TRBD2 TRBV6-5 TGTGCCAGCAGTTACGAAGGGACTAGCGGGAGGTATGAGCAGTTCTTC CASSYEGTSGRYEQFF
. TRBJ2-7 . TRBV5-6 TGTGCCAGCAGCCGCGTGGGGCAGACCTACGAGCAGTACTTC CASSRVGQTYEQYF
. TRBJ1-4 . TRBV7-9 TGTGCCAGCAGCTTTGGCGAGGTCTTAATCGGAAAACTGTTTTTT CASSFGEVLIGKLFF
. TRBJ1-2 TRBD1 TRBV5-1 TGCGCCAGCAGTTCGGGACAGGGCTACTATGGCTACACCTTC CASSSGQGYYGYTF
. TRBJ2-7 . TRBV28 TGTGCCAGCAGTTCCGGACAAGACTACGAGCAGTACTTC CASSSGQDYEQYF
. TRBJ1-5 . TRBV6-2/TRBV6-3 TGTGCCAGCAACCCCGGACGGGTTCAGCCCCAGCATTTT CASNPGRVQPQHF
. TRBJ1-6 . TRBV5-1 TGCGCCAGCAGCTTTGACAGTTATAATTCACCCCTCCACTTT CASSFDSYNSPLHF
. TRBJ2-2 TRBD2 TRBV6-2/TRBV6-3 TGTGCCAGCAGTTACCAGGGACTAACGGCGAACACCGGGGAGCTGTTTTTT CASSYQGLTANTGELFF
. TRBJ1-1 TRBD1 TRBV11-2 TGTGCCAGCAGTAGGGGGCAAGAAGCTTTCTTT CASSRGQEAFF
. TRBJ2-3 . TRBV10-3 TGTGCCATCAGTGAGTCGACAACAGGAGATACGCAGTATTTT CAISESTTGDTQYF
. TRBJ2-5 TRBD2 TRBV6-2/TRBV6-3 TGTGCCAGCAGCCAGGGACTAGCGGGGGGGAGCGAGACCCAGTACTTC CASSQGLAGGSETQYF
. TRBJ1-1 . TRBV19 TGTGCCAGTAGTATAGGGGGCGCGTGGACTGAAGCTTTCTTT CASSIGGAWTEAFF
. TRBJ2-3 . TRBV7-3 TGTGCCAGCAGCCCCGGCAGATCTAGCACAGATACGCAGTATTTT CASSPGRSSTDTQYF
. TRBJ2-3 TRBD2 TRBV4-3 TGCGCCAGCAGCCAAGAGACCGCGACTAGCGGGGGGCCCTGGACGCAGTATTTT CASSQETATSGGPWTQYF
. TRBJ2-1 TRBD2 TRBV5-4 TGTGCCAGCAGCTCTAGCGGGGGGCCAATCTCCTACAATGAGCAGTTCTTC CASSSSGGPISYNEQFF
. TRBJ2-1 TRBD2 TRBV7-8 TGTGCCAGCAGCTTGGTTCTAAGCGGGACTCTCGACTCCTACAATGAGCAGTTCTTC CASSLVLSGTLDSYNEQFF
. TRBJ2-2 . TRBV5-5 TGTGCCAGCAGCTTGGCCTGGGTCACCGGGGAGCTGTTTTTT CASSLAWVTGELFF
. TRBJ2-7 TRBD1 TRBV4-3 TGCGCCAGCAGCTTACGACAGGGGCACGAGCAGTACTTC CASSLRQGHEQYF
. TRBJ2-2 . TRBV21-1 TGTGCCAGCCCCCAAAGTAACCAGGTGAGCACCGGGGAGCTGTTTTTT CASPQSNQVSTGELFF
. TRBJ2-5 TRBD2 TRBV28 TGTGCCAGCAGGACTAGCGGGCCTTTTTTGGCCCAGTACTTC CASRTSGPFLAQYF
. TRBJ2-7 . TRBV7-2 TGTGCCAGCAGCTTCAGCTCCTACGAGCAGTACTTC CASSFSSYEQYF
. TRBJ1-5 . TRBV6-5 TGTGCCAGCAGGACGTCGGGGCAGCCCCAGCATTTT CASRTSGQPQHF